This T cell receptor (beta chain) was recorded in a study of PD-1 blockade in classical Hodgkin lymphoma. Remarks on this clone: The germline gene is not matched at one end of the junction; a read error may be the cause.

TCRdb's table, derived via immunoSEQ multiplex PCR, lists solely in-frame clones and lacks some. Of 50,000 to 75,000 clones in the sample, roughly nine tenths were seen once. CDR1 is SNHLY, CDR2 FYNNEI, per germline. This CDR3 spans 11 amino acids. Every one of the patients relapsed after autologous stem cell transplantation (brentuximab vedotin exposure was variable). The source material was peripheral blood mononuclear cells (PBMCs), sampled at baseline. This sequence joins TRBV2 and TRBJ2-2, with D possibly matching TRBD2 (5 bases). This sequence originates from a human donor with classical Hodgkin lymphoma. The CDR3 DNA is TGTGCCAGCAGTGTGGGTGGGGAGCTGCTTTTT. This encodes CASSVGGELLF.